This TCR beta chain emerged from a study of blood T cell repertoires in COVID-19. Across the whole study: The samples span acute and convalescent COVID-19 from the United States, Italy and Spain.

V was trimmed by 0 bases and J by 3 bases, leaving 9 bases between them. From germline, CDR1 is SGHRS and CDR2 YFSETQ. CDR3 length equals 14 residues. Sequencing used immunoSEQ multiplex PCR; TCRdb keeps in-frame clones, though not all of them. This repertoire shows roughly 250,000 clones, around 89% found once; its top ten account for around 0.8%. Study members were between roughly 18 and 100 years old and lived in 20 to 25 US regions. In assigning cohorts, the study relied on participant-reported clinical history. Shortly before study entry, within 2 weeks, exposed participants had met a COVID-19 case.

The chain recombines TRBV5-1 with TRBJ1-1; D gene ambiguous. The receptor comes from a man between 50 and 59 years old who had been exposed to COVID-19. Input material: PBMCs or T cells enriched from blood (not recorded which). The chain's CDR3 is CASSLDPPYTEAFF. The CDR3 region has the DNA TGCGCCAGCAGCTTGGATCCCCCCTACACTGAAGCTTTCTTT.